This TCR beta chain came from a study of OX40 agonist ivuxolimab in advanced cancers. As for the study in general: Ivuxolimab, an agonistic anti-OX40 (CD134) antibody, was given to patients. Patients with hepatocellular carcinoma, melanoma, renal cell or head and neck cancer made up the dose-escalation patients. From roughly 20 to 79 years was the age range, with a mean of 60 years, and approximately 80% were male. General study points: Partly responding patients at 0.1-3.0 mg/kg showed some of the smallest clonal expansion.

The method was immunoSEQ multiplex PCR; TCRdb's version includes in-frame clones alone and lacks a portion of them. This sample has about 40,000 clones, with about 85% found just once. This clone was counted once. The antigen is unknown. CDR3 size: 13 residues. The V gene lost 6 bases and the J gene lost 0 bases, with 9 bases spanning the gap. Germline V lookup: CDR1 MNHEY, CDR2 SVGAGI. The rearrangement uses TRBV6-5 and TRBJ2-7; D uncertain. The source of this sequence is an adult with an advanced solid tumor such as melanoma, head and neck, liver or kidney cancer. Here the sequenced sample was CD4+ or CD8+ T cells sorted from blood, taken in a trial of the OX40 agonist ivuxolimab. CDR3: CASSLYSSYEQYF. CDR3 coding DNA: TGTGCCAGCAGCCTCTACAGCTCCTACGAGCAGTACTTC.